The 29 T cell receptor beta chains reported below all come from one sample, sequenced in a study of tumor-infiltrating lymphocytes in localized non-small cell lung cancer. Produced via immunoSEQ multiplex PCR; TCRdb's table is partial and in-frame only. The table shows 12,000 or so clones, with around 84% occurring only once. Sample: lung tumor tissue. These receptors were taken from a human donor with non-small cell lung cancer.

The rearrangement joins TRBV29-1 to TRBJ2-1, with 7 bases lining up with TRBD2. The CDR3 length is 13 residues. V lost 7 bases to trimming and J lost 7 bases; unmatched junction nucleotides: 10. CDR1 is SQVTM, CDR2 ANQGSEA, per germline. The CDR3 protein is CSAGRLAENEQFF. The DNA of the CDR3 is TGCAGCGCTGGGAGACTAGCCGAGAATGAGCAGTTCTTC.

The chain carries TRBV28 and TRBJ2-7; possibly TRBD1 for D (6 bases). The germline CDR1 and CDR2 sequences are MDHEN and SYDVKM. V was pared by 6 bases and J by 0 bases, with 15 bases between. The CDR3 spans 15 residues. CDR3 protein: CASSEFRGGSYEQYF. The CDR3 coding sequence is TGTGCCAGCAGCGAATTTCGAGGGGGCTCCTACGAGCAGTACTTC. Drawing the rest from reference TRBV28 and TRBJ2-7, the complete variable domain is DVKVTQSSRYLVKRTGEKVFLECVQDMDHENMFWYRQDPGLGLRLIYFSYDVKMKEKGDIPEGYSVSREKKERFSLILESASTNQTSMYLCASSEFRGGSYEQYFGPGTRLTVT.

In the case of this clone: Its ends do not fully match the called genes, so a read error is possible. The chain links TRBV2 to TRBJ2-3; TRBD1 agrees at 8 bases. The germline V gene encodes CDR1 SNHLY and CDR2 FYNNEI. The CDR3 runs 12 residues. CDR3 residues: CASSGDRLEGDF. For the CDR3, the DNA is TGTGCCAGCAGTGGGGACAGGTTAGAGGGGGATTTT.

The CDR3 protein is CASSSHLGQGKIYEQYF. The CDR3 bases are TGTGCCAGCAGCTCTCACCTGGGACAGGGGAAGATTTACGAGCAGTACTTC. The chain joins TRBV11-2 to TRBJ2-7, with 10 bases that match TRBD1. The germline gives CDR1 SGHAT, CDR2 FQNNGV. V lost 4 bases, J lost 4 bases, and 13 bases stayed unmatched. This CDR3 has 17 residues.

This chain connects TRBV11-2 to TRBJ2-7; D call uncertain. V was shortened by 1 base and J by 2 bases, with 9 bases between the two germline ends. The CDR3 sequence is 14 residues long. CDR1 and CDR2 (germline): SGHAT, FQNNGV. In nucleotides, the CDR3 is TGTGCCAGCAGCTTAGGTGGCACCGCCTACGAGCAGTACTTC. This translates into CASSLGGTAYEQYF.

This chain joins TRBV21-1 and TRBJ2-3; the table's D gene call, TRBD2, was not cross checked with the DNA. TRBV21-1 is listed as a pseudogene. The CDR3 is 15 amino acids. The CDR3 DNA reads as TGTGCCAGCAGCAATGAGCGGGGGGTCACAGATACGCAGTATTTT. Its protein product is CASSNERGVTDTQYF.

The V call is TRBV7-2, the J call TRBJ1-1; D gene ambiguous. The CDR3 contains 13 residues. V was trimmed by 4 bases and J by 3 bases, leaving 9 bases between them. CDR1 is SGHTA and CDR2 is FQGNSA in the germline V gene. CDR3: CASSWAVDTEAFF. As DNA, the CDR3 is TGTGCCAGCAGCTGGGCAGTGGACACTGAAGCTTTCTTT.

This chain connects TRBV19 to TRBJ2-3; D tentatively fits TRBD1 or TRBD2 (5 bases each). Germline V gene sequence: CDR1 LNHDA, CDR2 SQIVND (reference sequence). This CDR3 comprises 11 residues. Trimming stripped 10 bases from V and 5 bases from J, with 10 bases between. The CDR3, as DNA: TGTGCCACTCGGGGCGGAGATACGCAGTATTTT. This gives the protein CATRGGDTQYF.

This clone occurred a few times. In DNA form, the CDR3 reads TGTGCCAGCAGCTTAGGGCGGACGGCACCTTACAATGAGCAGTTCTTC. This gives the protein CASSLGRTAPYNEQFF. The genes are TRBV7-9 and TRBJ2-1; D is ambiguous. Germline V CDR1 and CDR2: SEHNR, FQNEAQ (reference sequence). The CDR3 has 16 amino acids. V lost 1 base to trimming and J lost 4 bases, with 14 bases between them.

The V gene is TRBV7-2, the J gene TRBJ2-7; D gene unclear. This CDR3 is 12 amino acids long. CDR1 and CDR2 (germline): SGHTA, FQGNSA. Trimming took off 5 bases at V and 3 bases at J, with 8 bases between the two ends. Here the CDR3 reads CASSSQLYEQYF. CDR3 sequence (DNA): TGTGCCAGCAGCAGCCAGCTCTACGAGCAGTACTTC. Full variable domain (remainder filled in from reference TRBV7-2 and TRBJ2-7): GAGVSQSPSNKVTEKGKDVELRCDPISGHTALYWYRQSLGQGLEFLIYFQGNSAPDKSGLPSDRFSAERTGGSVSTLTIQRTQQEDSAVYLCASSSQLYEQYFGPGTRLTVT.

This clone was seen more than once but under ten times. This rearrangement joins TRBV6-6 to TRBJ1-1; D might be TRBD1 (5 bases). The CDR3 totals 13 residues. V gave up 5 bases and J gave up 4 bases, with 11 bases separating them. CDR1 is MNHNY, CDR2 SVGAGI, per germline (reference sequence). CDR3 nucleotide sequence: TGTGCCAGCAGTGCAGGGAAGGGCACTGAAGCTTTCTTT. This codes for CASSAGKGTEAFF.

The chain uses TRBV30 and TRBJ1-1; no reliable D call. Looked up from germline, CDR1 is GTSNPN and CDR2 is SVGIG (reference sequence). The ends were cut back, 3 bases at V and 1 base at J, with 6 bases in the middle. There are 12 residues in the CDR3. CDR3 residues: CAWRGTNTEAFF. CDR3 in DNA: TGTGCCTGGAGGGGAACGAACACTGAAGCTTTCTTT.

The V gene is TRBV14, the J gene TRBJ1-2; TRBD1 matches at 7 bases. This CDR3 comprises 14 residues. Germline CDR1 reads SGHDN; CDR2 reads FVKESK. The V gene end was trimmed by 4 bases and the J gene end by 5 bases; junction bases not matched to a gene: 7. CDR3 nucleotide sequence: TGTGCCAGCAGCCTCGGACAGGCCCGATATGGCTACACCTTC. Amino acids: CASSLGQARYGYTF.

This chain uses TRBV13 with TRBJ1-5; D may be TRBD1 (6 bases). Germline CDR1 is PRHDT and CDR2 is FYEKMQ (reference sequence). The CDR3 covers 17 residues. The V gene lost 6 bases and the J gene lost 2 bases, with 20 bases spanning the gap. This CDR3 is CASSSARGGLGNQPQHF. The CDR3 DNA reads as TGTGCCAGCAGTAGTGCAAGGGGGGGATTGGGCAATCAGCCCCAGCATTTT.

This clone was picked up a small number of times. The CDR3 nucleotides read TGTGCCAGCACGGGGGACTATGGCTACACCTTC. Its protein is CASTGDYGYTF. This chain links TRBV2 with TRBJ1-2; TRBD1 might be the D (5 bases). This CDR3 region has 11 residues. From germline, CDR1 is SNHLY and CDR2 FYNNEI. Trimming pared 7 bases from V and 3 bases from J, leaving 6 bases between.

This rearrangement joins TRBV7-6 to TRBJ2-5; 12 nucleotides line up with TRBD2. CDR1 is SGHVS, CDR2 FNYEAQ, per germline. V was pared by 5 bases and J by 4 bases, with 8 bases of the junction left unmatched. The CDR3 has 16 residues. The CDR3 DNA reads TGTGCCAGCAGCCCTAGCGGGGGGGCCTTATCAGAGACCCAGTACTTC. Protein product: CASSPSGGALSETQYF.

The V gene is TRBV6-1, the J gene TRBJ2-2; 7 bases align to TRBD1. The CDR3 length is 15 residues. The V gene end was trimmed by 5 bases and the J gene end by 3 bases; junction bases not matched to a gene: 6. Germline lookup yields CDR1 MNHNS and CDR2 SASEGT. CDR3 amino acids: CASSRQGWDTGELFF. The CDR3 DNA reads TGTGCCAGCAGTCGACAGGGCTGGGACACCGGGGAGCTGTTTTTT.

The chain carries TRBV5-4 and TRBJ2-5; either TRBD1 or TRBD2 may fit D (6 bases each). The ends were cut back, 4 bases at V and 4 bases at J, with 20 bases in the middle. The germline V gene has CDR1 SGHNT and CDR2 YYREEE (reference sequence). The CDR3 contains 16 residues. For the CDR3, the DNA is TGTGCCAGCAGCCCGATGGTCGGGGGCGCTTTAGAGACCCAGTACTTC. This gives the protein CASSPMVGGALETQYF.

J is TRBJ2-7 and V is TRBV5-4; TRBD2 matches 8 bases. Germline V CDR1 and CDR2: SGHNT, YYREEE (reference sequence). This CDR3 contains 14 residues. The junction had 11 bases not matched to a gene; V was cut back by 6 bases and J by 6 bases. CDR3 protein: CASIKAGARGEQYF. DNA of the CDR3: TGTGCCAGCATCAAAGCGGGAGCGCGGGGCGAGCAGTACTTC.

CDR3 in amino acids: CASSYSLAGGEQYF. The CDR3 DNA follows: TGTGCCAGCAGTTACTCCCTAGCGGGAGGCGAGCAGTACTTC. This sequence joins TRBV6-6 and TRBJ2-7; TRBD2 agrees at 11 bases. CDR3 length: 14 residues. Germline CDR1 is MNHNY and CDR2 is SVGAGI (reference sequence). V dropped 0 bases and J dropped 6; count of bases not matched to a gene: 1.

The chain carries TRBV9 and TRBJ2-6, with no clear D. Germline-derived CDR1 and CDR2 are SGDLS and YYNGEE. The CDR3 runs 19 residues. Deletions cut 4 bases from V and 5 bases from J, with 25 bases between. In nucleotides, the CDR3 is TGTGCCAGCAGCAACCTACGTCTCGGGCAACTAAGAAGGGCCAACGTCCTGACTTTC. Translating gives CASSNLRLGQLRRANVLTF.

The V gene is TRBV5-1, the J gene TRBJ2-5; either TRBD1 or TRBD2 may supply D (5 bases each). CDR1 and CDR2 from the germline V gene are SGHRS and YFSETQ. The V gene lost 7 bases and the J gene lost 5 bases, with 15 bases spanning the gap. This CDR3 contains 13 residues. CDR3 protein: CASRDPPKETQYF. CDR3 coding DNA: TGCGCCAGCCGGGACCCCCCTAAGGAGACCCAGTACTTC.

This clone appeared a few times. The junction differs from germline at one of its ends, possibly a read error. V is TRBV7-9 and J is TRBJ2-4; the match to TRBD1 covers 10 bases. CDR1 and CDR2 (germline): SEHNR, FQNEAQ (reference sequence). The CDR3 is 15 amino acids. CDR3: CIKWDRGRAKNIQYF. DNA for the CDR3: TGCATCAAATGGGACAGGGGAAGAGCCAAAAACATTCAGTACTTC.

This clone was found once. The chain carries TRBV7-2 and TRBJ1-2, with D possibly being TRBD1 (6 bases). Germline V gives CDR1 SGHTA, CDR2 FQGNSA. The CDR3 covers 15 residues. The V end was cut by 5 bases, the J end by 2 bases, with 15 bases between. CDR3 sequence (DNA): TGTGCCAGCAGCACTCAACAGGGACCGAACTATGGCTACACCTTC. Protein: CASSTQQGPNYGYTF.

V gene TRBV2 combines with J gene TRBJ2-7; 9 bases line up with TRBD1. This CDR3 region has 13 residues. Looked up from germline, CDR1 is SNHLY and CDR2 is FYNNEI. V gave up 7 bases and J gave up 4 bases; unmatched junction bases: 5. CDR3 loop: CASIRDREYEQYF. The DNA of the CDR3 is TGTGCCAGCATCCGGGACAGGGAATACGAGCAGTACTTC.

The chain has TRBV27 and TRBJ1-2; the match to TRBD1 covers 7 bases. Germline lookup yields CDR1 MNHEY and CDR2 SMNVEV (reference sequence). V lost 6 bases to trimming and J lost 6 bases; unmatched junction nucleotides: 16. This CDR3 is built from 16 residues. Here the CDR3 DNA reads TGTGCCAGCAGGCGGTTGATCCGGGACAGTTCCCATGGCTACACCTTC. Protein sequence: CASRRLIRDSSHGYTF.

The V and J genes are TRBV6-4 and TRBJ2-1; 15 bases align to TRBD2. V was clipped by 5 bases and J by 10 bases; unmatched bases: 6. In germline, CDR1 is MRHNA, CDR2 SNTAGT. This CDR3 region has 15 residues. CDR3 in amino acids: CASSRTSGGAGEQFF. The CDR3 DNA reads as TGTGCCAGCAGTAGGACTAGCGGGGGGGCAGGGGAGCAGTTCTTC.

The CDR3, as DNA: TGCGCCAGCAGCCCCGGAGAGGGGGCTGAGGAGACCCAGTACTTC. Protein sequence: CASSPGEGAEETQYF. This chain connects TRBV4-1 to TRBJ2-5; 7 bases match TRBD1. CDR3 length: 15 amino acids. The ends lost 4 bases at V and 5 bases at J; junction bases unmatched: 10. Germline CDR1 reads MGHRA; CDR2 reads YSYEKL.

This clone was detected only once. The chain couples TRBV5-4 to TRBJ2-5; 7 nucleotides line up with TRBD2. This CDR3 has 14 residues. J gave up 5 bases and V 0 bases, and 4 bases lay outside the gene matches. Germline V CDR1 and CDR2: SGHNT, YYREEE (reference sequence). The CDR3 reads CASSLARGGETQYF. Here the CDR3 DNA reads TGTGCCAGCAGCTTGGCAAGGGGAGGGGAGACCCAGTACTTC.